These 3 T cell receptor beta chains share one sample of origin, sequenced in a study of metastatic and nonmetastatic thyroid tumors. Every patient was untreated before thyroid surgery. TCRdb re-called clones from the PCR reads using MiXCR. The table shows over 10,000 clones, with 30% to 35% occurring only once. The sample consisted of tumor tissue. The receptor set was obtained from a female donor with papillary thyroid cancer or a benign thyroid nodule (not recorded which). Some clones in this sample may be carry-over from other donors' samples.

CDR3 protein: CASRTLGGVGANVLTF. CDR3 coding DNA: TGTGCCAGCAGGACACTCGGTGGGGTTGGGGCCAACGTCCTGACTTTC. The V and J genes are TRBV25-1 and TRBJ2-6; D call uncertain. The germline gives CDR1 MGHDK, CDR2 SYGVNS. Trimming stripped 6 bases from V and 3 bases from J, with 15 bases between. CDR3 length: 16 residues.

This clone is categorized as medium-sized. This sequence joins TRBV27 and TRBJ2-1; tentatively, D is TRBD2 (6 bases). Trimming took off 5 bases at V and 2 bases at J, with 13 bases between the two ends. The V gene's germline CDR1 is MNHEY and CDR2 SMNVEV (reference sequence). This CDR3 region has 15 residues. The CDR3 DNA reads TGTGCCAGCAGTGTTAGCGGCACTCCCTACAATGAGCAGTTCTTC. Amino acid sequence: CASSVSGTPYNEQFF.

This rearrangement joins TRBV6-5 to TRBJ2-1, with 11 nucleotides matching TRBD2. CDR1 is MNHEY, CDR2 SVGAGI, per germline. This CDR3 is built from 17 residues. V lost 3 bases to trimming and J lost 7 bases; unmatched junction nucleotides: 11. Here the CDR3 DNA reads TGTGCCAGCAGTTATACCCCTACTAGCGGGAGTCTTAATGAGCAGTTCTTC. Its protein is CASSYTPTSGSLNEQFF.